The present TCR beta chain was sequenced within a study of radiation and T cells in renal cell carcinoma. General study results and limits: Baseline intratumoral clonotype presence is unknown without pretreatment biopsies.

Assay used: immunoSEQ multiplex PCR; TCRdb lists only in-frame clones, some missing. The sample includes 120,000 or so clones, 81% seen only once; the top ten take roughly 6%. Stated time point: blood 2 weeks post-SBRT. Treatment here: 15 Gy SBRT to primary tumor, nephrectomy 4 weeks later. The CDR3 runs 14 residues. From germline, CDR1 is MNHNS and CDR2 SASEGT. V was clipped by 3 bases and J by 6 bases, with 12 bases between them. Comments on this clone: What it recognizes is unknown.

The chain uses TRBV6-1 and TRBJ1-5, with D maybe TRBD1 (6 bases). Specimen: blood, collected from a patient whose treatment included radiotherapy and nephrectomy. This sequence was found in a man between 45 and 60 years old with renal cell carcinoma. The chain's CDR3 is CASSERGQGQPQHF. The CDR3 DNA follows: TGTGCCAGCAGTGAGCGGGGACAAGGTCAGCCCCAGCATTTT.